Listed below are T cell receptor beta chains from one sample, sequenced in a study of T cell changes during pregnancy in multiple sclerosis. Method: immunoSEQ multiplex PCR; TCRdb's copy keeps in-frame clones and lacks some. This table has some 80,000 clones, 94% appearing once. Sequencing used CD4+ T cells from peripheral blood mononuclear cells, obtained after pregnancy. Receptor source: a female donor with multiple sclerosis, enrolled in a pregnancy study. The CDR3 runs from the conserved cysteine through the conserved F or W. D genes are given only for firm matches. Size tells how often a clone was seen (once, few, many) or the class of an expanded clone, and some rows leave it out.

d_call: NA; j_call: TRBJ2-1; clone_size: once; v_call: TRBV5-1; cdr3_nt: TGCGCCAGCAGCGCATTAGCGACGTCCTACAATGAGCAGTTCTTC; cdr3_aa: CASSALATSYNEQFF
d_call: TRBD2; j_call: TRBJ2-1; clone_size: NA; v_call: TRBV9; cdr3_nt: TGTGCCAGCAGCGCGGGACTAGCGGGATGGAATGAGCAGTTCTTC; cdr3_aa: CASSAGLAGWNEQFF
d_call: TRBD2; j_call: TRBJ2-7; clone_size: NA; v_call: TRBV19; cdr3_nt: TGTGCCAGTAGCAAACTAGCGGGAGAAACCCCGTACTTC; cdr3_aa: CASSKLAGETPYF
d_call: TRBD2; j_call: TRBJ2-1; clone_size: NA; v_call: TRBV5-1; cdr3_nt: TGCGCCAGCAGCTCGGGACTAGCGGGGTACAATGAGCAGTTCTTC; cdr3_aa: CASSSGLAGYNEQFF
d_call: NA; j_call: TRBJ2-3; clone_size: NA; v_call: TRBV7-3; cdr3_nt: TGTGCCAGCAGCGCCCTGGCGGGCCCTAGCACAGATACGCAGTATTTT; cdr3_aa: CASSALAGPSTDTQYF
d_call: TRBD1; j_call: TRBJ1-1; clone_size: once; v_call: TRBV19; cdr3_nt: TGTGCCAGTAGTGTGACAGGGGGCAGAGAGAACACTGAAGCTTTCTTT; cdr3_aa: CASSVTGGRENTEAFF
d_call: TRBD2; j_call: TRBJ2-1; clone_size: NA; v_call: TRBV6-5; cdr3_nt: TGTGCCAGCACCTCTCCCCCGCTAGCGGACCAGTTCTTC; cdr3_aa: CASTSPPLADQFF
d_call: NA; j_call: TRBJ1-1; clone_size: NA; v_call: TRBV5-1; cdr3_nt: TGCGCCAGCAGCTTGGGGATGGAAACAGGGAGTCACATGAACACTGAAGCTTTCTTT; cdr3_aa: CASSLGMETGSHMNTEAFF
d_call: TRBD2; j_call: TRBJ2-7; clone_size: once; v_call: TRBV28; cdr3_nt: TGTGCCAGCATTGCCGGGACTAGTCTGTTGCAGTACTTC; cdr3_aa: CASIAGTSLLQYF
d_call: TRBD2; j_call: TRBJ2-1; clone_size: NA; v_call: TRBV7-7; cdr3_nt: TGTGCTAGCAGCCCCACTAGCGGGAGGGCCGGTGAGCAGTTCTTC; cdr3_aa: CASSPTSGRAGEQFF
d_call: NA; j_call: TRBJ2-3; clone_size: once; v_call: TRBV19; cdr3_nt: TGTGCCAGTAGTGGGACTCGGGGTTTGGTAGATACGCAGTATTTT; cdr3_aa: CASSGTRGLVDTQYF
d_call: TRBD1; j_call: TRBJ1-1; clone_size: NA; v_call: TRBV11-3; cdr3_nt: TGTGCCAGCAGCCAAGGACAGGGAGGAATCACTGAAGCTTTCTTT; cdr3_aa: CASSQGQGGITEAFF
d_call: TRBD2; j_call: TRBJ2-2; clone_size: NA; v_call: TRBV2; cdr3_nt: TGTGCCAGCAGTGAGCCTACTAGCGGACGCACCGGGGAGCTGTTTTTT; cdr3_aa: CASSEPTSGRTGELFF
d_call: NA; j_call: TRBJ1-1; clone_size: NA; v_call: TRBV29-1; cdr3_nt: TGCAGCCTATCTCGAGGTGGGGGGGGCACTGAAGCTTTCTTT; cdr3_aa: CSLSRGGGGTEAFF
d_call: TRBD2; j_call: TRBJ2-7; clone_size: NA; v_call: TRBV4-2; cdr3_nt: TGTGCCAGCAGCCGCGGCCAAGCGGGAGTACCCGAGCAGTACTTC; cdr3_aa: CASSRGQAGVPEQYF
d_call: TRBD1; j_call: TRBJ2-7; clone_size: NA; v_call: TRBV28; cdr3_nt: TGTGCCAGCAGTCCGTACAGGGGCTACTACGAGCAGTACTTC; cdr3_aa: CASSPYRGYYEQYF
d_call: TRBD2; j_call: TRBJ2-1; clone_size: NA; v_call: TRBV5-6; cdr3_nt: TGTGCCAGCAGCTTGACTAGCGGGAGAAATTACAATGAGCAGTTCTTC; cdr3_aa: CASSLTSGRNYNEQFF
d_call: TRBD2; j_call: TRBJ2-7; clone_size: NA; v_call: TRBV4-1; cdr3_nt: TGCGCCAGCAGCCGCGAGAAACTAGCGGGAGGCCGCCTTCCCTACGAGCAGTACTTC; cdr3_aa: CASSREKLAGGRLPYEQYF
d_call: TRBD1; j_call: TRBJ2-7; clone_size: NA; v_call: TRBV6-5; cdr3_nt: TGTGCCAGCAGTTACCCCAGGGGGCGCGAGCAGTACTTC; cdr3_aa: CASSYPRGREQYF
d_call: NA; j_call: TRBJ2-3; clone_size: NA; v_call: TRBV19; cdr3_nt: TGTGCCAGTAGTATAAGGGGCTCAGGGGTGAATGATACGCAGTATTTT; cdr3_aa: CASSIRGSGVNDTQYF
d_call: TRBD2; j_call: TRBJ2-3; clone_size: NA; v_call: TRBV19; cdr3_nt: TGTGCCAGTAGTGGAGCGGGAGGGCCTGCAGATACGCAGTATTTT; cdr3_aa: CASSGAGGPADTQYF